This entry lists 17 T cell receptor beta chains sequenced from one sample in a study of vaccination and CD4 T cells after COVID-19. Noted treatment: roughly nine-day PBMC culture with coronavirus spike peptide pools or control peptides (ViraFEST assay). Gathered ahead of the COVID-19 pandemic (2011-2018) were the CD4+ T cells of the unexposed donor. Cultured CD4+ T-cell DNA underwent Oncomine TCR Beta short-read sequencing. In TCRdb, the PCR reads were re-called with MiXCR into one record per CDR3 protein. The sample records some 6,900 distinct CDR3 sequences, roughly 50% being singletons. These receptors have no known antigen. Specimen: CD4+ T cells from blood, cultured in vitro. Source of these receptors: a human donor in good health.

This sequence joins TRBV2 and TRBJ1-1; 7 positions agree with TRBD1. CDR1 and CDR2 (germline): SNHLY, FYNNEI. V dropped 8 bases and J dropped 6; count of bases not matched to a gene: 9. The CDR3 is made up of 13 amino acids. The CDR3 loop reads CASGPTGVAEAFF. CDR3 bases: TGTGCCAGCGGCCCCACAGGGGTAGCTGAAGCTTTCTTT.

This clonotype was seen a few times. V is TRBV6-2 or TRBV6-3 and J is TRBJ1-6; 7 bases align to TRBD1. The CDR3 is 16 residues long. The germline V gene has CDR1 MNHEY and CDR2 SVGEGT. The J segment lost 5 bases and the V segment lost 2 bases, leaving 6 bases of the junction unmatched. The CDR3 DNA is TGTGCCAGCAGTTACAGGGGGCTCCCTGATAATTCACCCCTCCACTTT. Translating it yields CASSYRGLPDNSPLHF.

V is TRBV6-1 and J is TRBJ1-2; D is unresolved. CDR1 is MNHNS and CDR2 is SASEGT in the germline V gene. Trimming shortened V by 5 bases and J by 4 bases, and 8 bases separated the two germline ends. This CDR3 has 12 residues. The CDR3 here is CASSTPGYGYTF. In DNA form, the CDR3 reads TGTGCCAGCAGTACGCCAGGCTATGGCTACACCTTC.

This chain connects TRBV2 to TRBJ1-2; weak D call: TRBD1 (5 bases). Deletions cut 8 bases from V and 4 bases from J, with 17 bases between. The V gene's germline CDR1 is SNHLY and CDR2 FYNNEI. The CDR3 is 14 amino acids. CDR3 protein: CASGPFADSYGYTF. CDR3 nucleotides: TGTGCCAGCGGACCTTTCGCCGACAGCTATGGCTACACCTTC.

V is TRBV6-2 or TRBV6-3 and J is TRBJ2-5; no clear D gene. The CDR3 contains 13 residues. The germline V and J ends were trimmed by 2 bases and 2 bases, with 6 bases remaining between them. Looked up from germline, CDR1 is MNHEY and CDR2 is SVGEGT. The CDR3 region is CASSYGPQETQYF. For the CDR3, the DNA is TGTGCCAGCAGTTACGGACCTCAAGAGACCCAGTACTTC.

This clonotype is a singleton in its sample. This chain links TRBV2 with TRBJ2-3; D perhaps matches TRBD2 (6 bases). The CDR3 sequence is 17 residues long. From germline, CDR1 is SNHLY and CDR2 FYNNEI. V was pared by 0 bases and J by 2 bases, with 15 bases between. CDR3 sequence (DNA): TGTGCCAGCAGTGAAGCGGTGACGGGAGTGCTCACAGATACGCAGTATTTT. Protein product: CASSEAVTGVLTDTQYF.

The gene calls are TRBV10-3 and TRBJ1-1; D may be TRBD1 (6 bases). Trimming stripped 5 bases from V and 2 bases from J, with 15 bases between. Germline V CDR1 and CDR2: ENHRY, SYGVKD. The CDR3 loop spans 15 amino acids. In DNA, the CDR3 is TGTGCCATCAGTCAGACCTTACAGGGTAACACTGAAGCTTTCTTT. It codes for CAISQTLQGNTEAFF.

This chain's CDR3 is CASTGGAGSYNSPLHF. For the CDR3, the DNA is TGTGCCAGCACAGGGGGCGCCGGCTCCTATAATTCACCCCTCCACTTT. The rearrangement joins TRBV27 to TRBJ1-6; 8 nucleotides line up with TRBD1. The CDR3 runs to 16 residues. Trimming took 7 bases from V and 0 from J; bases not matched to a gene: 5. Germline CDR1 and CDR2: MNHEY and SMNVEV (reference sequence).

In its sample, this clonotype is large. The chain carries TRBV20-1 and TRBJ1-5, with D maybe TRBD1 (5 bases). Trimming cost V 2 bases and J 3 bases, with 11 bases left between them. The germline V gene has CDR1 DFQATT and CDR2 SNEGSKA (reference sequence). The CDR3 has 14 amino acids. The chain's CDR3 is CSARSGADNQPQHF. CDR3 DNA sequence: TGCAGTGCTAGAAGCGGGGCAGACAATCAGCCCCAGCATTTT.

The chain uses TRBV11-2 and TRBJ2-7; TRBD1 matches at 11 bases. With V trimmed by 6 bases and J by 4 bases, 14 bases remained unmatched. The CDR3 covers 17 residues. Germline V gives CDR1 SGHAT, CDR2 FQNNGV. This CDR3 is CASSLRTGQGAVYEQYF. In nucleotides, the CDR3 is TGTGCCAGCAGTTTAAGAACTGGACAGGGGGCTGTGTACGAGCAGTACTTC.

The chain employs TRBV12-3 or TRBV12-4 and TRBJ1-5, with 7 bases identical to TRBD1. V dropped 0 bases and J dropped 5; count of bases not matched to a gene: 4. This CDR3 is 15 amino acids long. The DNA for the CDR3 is TGTGCCAGCAGTTTAGCTGACAGGGTGGATCAGCCCCAGCATTTT. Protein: CASSLADRVDQPQHF.

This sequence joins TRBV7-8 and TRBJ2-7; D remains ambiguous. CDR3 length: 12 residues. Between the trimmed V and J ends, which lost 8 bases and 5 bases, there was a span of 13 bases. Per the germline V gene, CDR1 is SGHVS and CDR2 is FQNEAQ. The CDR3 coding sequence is TGTGCCAGCGCCAGGACCACGAACGAGCAGTACTTC. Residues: CASARTTNEQYF. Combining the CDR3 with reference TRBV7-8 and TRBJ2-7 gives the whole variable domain GAGVSQSPRYKVAKRGQDVALRCDPISGHVSLFWYQQALGQGPEFLTYFQNEAQLDKSGLPSDRFFAERPEGSVSTLKIQRTQQEDSAVYLCASARTTNEQYFGPGTRLTVT.

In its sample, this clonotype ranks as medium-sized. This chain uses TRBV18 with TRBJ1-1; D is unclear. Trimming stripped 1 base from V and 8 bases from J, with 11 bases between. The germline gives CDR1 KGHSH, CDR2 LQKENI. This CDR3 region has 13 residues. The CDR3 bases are TGTGCCAGCTCACCACTTAATCTTCCCGAAGCTTTCTTT. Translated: CASSPLNLPEAFF. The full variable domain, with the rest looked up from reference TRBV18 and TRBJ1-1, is NAGVMQNPRHLVRRRGQEARLRCSPMKGHSHVYWYRQLPEEGLKFMVYLQKENIIDESGMPKERFSAEFPKEGPSILRIQQVVRGDSAAYFCASSPLNLPEAFFGQGTRLTVV.

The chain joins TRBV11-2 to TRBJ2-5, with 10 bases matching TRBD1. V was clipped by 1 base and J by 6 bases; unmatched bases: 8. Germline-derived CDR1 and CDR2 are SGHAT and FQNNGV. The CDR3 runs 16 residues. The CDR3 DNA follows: TGTGCCAGCAGCTTAGGGTCGGGACAGGGGACCAAGACCCAGTACTTC. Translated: CASSLGSGQGTKTQYF.

The CDR3 DNA reads TGTGCCAGCAGTCTCCTGGGCGGGACTAGCATTAATGAGCAGTTCTTC. It encodes CASSLLGGTSINEQFF. V and J are TRBV28 and TRBJ2-1; the match to TRBD2 covers 9 bases. The trim removed 5 bases at V and 7 bases at J, leaving 12 bases unmatched. Per the germline V gene, CDR1 is MDHEN and CDR2 is SYDVKM. The CDR3 extends over 16 amino acids.

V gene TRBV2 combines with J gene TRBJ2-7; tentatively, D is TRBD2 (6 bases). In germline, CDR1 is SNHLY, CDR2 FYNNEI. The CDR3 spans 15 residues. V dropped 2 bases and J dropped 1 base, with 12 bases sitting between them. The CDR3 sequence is CASSEKGLSSYEQYF. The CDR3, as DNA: TGTGCCAGCAGTGAAAAGGGACTGAGTTCCTACGAGCAGTACTTC.

CDR3 in amino acids: CASSPPSYEQYF. The CDR3 DNA is TGTGCCAGCAGTCCTCCCAGTTACGAGCAGTACTTC. The chain couples TRBV25-1 to TRBJ2-7; D is unresolved. Germline loops: CDR1 MGHDK, CDR2 SYGVNS. Trimming shortened V by 5 bases and J by 4 bases, and 9 bases separated the two germline ends. This CDR3 has 12 amino acids.